The 23 T cell receptor beta chains presented below share a single source sample, sequenced in a study. The sorted Tregs were CD4+CD25+CD127-/low cells. TCRdb used MiXCR to reprocess the 5' RACE reads, holding one entry per CDR3 protein. The table lists thousands of distinct CDR3 sequences, around 53% of them singletons. Material: Tregs sorted from a lymph node. These receptors were obtained from a female donor with breast cancer.

About this clonotype: One end of the junction is discordant with germline, which a read error may explain. CDR3 protein: CASILLGDANTEAFF. In DNA, the CDR3 is TGTGCCAGCATTCTCCTGGGGGACGCGAACACTGAAGCCTTCTTT. The V call is TRBV27, the J call TRBJ1-1; maybe TRBD1 (5 bases). In germline, CDR1 is MNHEY, CDR2 SMNVEV (reference sequence). The CDR3 has 15 residues.

Concerning this clonotype itself: An end of the junction differs from the germline gene, which may be a read error. V usage is TRBV30 and J usage is TRBJ1-3, with D perhaps TRBD1 (6 bases). There are 16 residues in the CDR3. CDR1 is GTSNPN, CDR2 SVGIG, per germline (reference sequence). CDR3 region: CAWSNRVTVAGNAIYF. In DNA, the CDR3 is TGTGCCTGGAGCAACAGGGTGACGGTCGCTGGAAACGCCATATATTTT.

This clonotype occurred a few times. This chain joins TRBV12-3 or TRBV12-4 and TRBJ1-2, with D unclear. The CDR3 covers 12 residues. V lost 7 bases to trimming and J lost 5 bases, with 11 bases between them. CDR3 DNA: TGTGCCAGCACTTTCAGAGGTTATGGCTACACCTTC. Translated, it gives CASTFRGYGYTF.

J is TRBJ2-5 and V is TRBV12-3 or TRBV12-4; D gene uncertain. V shed 3 bases and J shed 5 bases, with 4 bases lying between them. The CDR3 spans 11 residues. Here the CDR3 reads CASSFGETQYF. The DNA of the CDR3 is TGTGCCAGCAGTTTCGGGGAGACCCAGTACTTC.

This clonotype has a handful of counts. The chain employs TRBV4-3 and TRBJ1-4, with D maybe TRBD1 (6 bases). Germline V CDR1 and CDR2: LGHNA, YSLEER. The CDR3 contains 16 residues. Trimming removed 0 bases from V and 7 bases from J, with 15 bases in between. The CDR3 loop is CASSQDLGHGGEKLFF. In DNA, the CDR3 is TGCGCCAGCAGCCAAGACTTGGGACACGGCGGTGAAAAACTGTTTTTT.

This clonotype appeared a few times. The chain links TRBV29-1 to TRBJ1-5, with D maybe TRBD1 (6 bases). This CDR3 comprises 13 residues. V was pared by 6 bases and J by 4 bases, with 13 bases between. Germline V gives CDR1 SQVTM, CDR2 ANQGSEA. In DNA form, the CDR3 reads TGCAGCGTCGGTGAGGGACAAAATCAGCCCCAGCATTTT. It specifies CSVGEGQNQPQHF. Using reference TRBV29-1 and TRBJ1-5 for the parts outside the CDR3, the full variable domain is SAVISQKPSRDICQRGTSLTIQCQVDSQVTMMFWYRQQPGQSLTLIATANQGSEATYESGFVIDKFPISRPNLTFSTLTVSNMSPEDSSIYLCSVGEGQNQPQHFGDGTRLSIL.

This clonotype was observed a handful of times. This sequence joins TRBV7-8 and TRBJ2-1, with D tentatively TRBD1 or TRBD2 (5 bases each). The V end was cut by 2 bases, the J end by 8 bases, with 10 bases between. Per the germline V gene, CDR1 is SGHVS and CDR2 is FQNEAQ. This CDR3 spans 13 amino acids. In nucleotides, the CDR3 is TGTGCCAGCAGCTTATCAGGGAGCCATGAGCAGTTCTTC. Translated: CASSLSGSHEQFF.

The rearrangement uses TRBV5-1 and TRBJ1-1; D is uncertain. CDR1 and CDR2 from the germline V gene are SGHRS and YFSETQ. Trimming left V 2 bases short and J 8 bases short, with 16 bases between. The CDR3 sequence is 14 residues long. CDR3 in amino acids: CASSLRPGPPEAFF. CDR3 DNA sequence: TGCGCCAGCAGCTTACGACCCGGACCCCCCGAAGCTTTCTTT.

The chain has TRBV20-1 and TRBJ2-7, with 14 bases lining up with TRBD2. The CDR3 runs 17 residues. Germline V gene lookup returns CDR1 DFQATT and CDR2 SNEGSKA (reference sequence). V trimming: 0 bases; J trimming: 3 bases; junction bases outside the gene matches: 7. CDR3 nucleotide sequence: TGCAGTGCTAGAGATATGGGACTAGCGGGAGATCTCTACGAGCAGTACGTC. It encodes CSARDMGLAGDLYEQYV.

The J gene is TRBJ2-1, the V gene TRBV10-3; D is undetermined. This CDR3 has 12 residues. Germline V gene sequence: CDR1 ENHRY, CDR2 SYGVKD. Trimming cost V 0 bases and J 7 bases, with 4 bases left between them. The CDR3 DNA reads as TGTGCCATCAGTGAGTCTATTAATGAGCAGTTCTTC. Encoded protein: CAISESINEQFF.

The J gene is TRBJ2-4, the V gene TRBV20-1; D may be TRBD1 or TRBD2 (5 bases each). V was clipped by 3 bases and J by 1 base, with 10 bases between them. Germline CDR1 DFQATT, CDR2 SNEGSKA (reference sequence). The CDR3 consists of 14 residues. CDR3 sequence: CSARGPLAKNIQYF. CDR3 sequence (DNA): TGCAGTGCTAGGGGACCTCTTGCCAAAAACATTCAGTACTTC.

The chain employs TRBV12-3 or TRBV12-4 and TRBJ1-2; a weak D match, TRBD1 (6 bases). V was pared by 4 bases and J by 4 bases, with 19 bases between. The CDR3 runs 16 residues. The CDR3 DNA reads TGTGCCAGCAGTTCCGGAAAAGGACAGCCTAGCTATGGCTACACCTTC. Protein product: CASSSGKGQPSYGYTF.

This clonotype has just a few counts. The V gene is TRBV7-6, the J gene TRBJ2-7, with D tentatively TRBD1 (5 bases). From germline, CDR1 is SGHVS and CDR2 FNYEAQ. The germline V and J ends were trimmed by 3 bases and 0 bases, with 9 bases remaining between them. This CDR3 contains 14 residues. The CDR3 sequence: CASSLDTGSYEQYF. DNA of the CDR3: TGTGCCAGCAGCTTGGACACCGGCTCCTACGAGCAGTACTTC. Drawing the rest from reference TRBV7-6 and TRBJ2-7, the complete variable domain is GAGVSQSPRYKVTKRGQDVALRCDPISGHVSLYWYRQALGQGPEFLTYFNYEAQQDKSGLPNDRFSAERPEGSISTLTIQRTEQRDSAMYRCASSLDTGSYEQYFGPGTRLTVT.

The chain is built from TRBV11-2 and TRBJ2-5, with 9 bases lining up with TRBD1. This CDR3 comprises 16 residues. The ends lost 5 bases at V and 7 bases at J; junction bases unmatched: 14. Germline CDR1 and CDR2: SGHAT and FQNNGV. CDR3 DNA: TGTGCCAGCAGCCCTTCAGACAGGGGGTTCACGCGGACCCAGTACTTC. This encodes CASSPSDRGFTRTQYF.

This clonotype was detected a few times. The gene calls are TRBV7-3 and TRBJ2-2; TRBD2 might be the D (6 bases). CDR1 is SGHTA, CDR2 FQGTGA, per germline. The CDR3 is 16 residues long. Trimming took 2 bases from V and 7 from J, leaving 17 bases between them. Here the CDR3 reads CASSLGTGVDGGELFF. CDR3 in DNA: TGTGCCAGCAGCTTAGGGACGGGAGTCGATGGCGGGGAGCTGTTTTTT.

This chain links TRBV12-3 or TRBV12-4 with TRBJ2-7; tentatively, D is TRBD2 (6 bases). CDR3 size: 14 residues. The V end lost 0 bases, the J end lost 13 bases, and 19 bases lay between the germline ends. Here the CDR3 reads CASSLARGKGNLYV. Here the CDR3 DNA reads TGTGCCAGCAGTTTAGCGCGGGGCAAAGGAAACCTTTACGTC.

The chain has TRBV20-1 and TRBJ2-7; 9 positions match TRBD1. CDR3 length equals 13 residues. CDR1 is DFQATT and CDR2 is SNEGSKA in the germline V gene (reference sequence). V shed 3 bases, J shed 4 bases, and the junction held 4 bases outside the gene matches. The CDR3 region has the DNA TGCAGTGCTAGTGGACAGGGGTTATACGAGCAGTACTTC. This encodes CSASGQGLYEQYF.

The chain combines TRBV4-3 with TRBJ1-5; D perhaps matches TRBD1 (5 bases). CDR3 length: 15 amino acids. V dropped 0 bases and J dropped 5 bases, with 11 bases sitting between them. In germline, CDR1 is LGHNA, CDR2 YSLEER. The CDR3, as DNA: TGCGCCAGCAGCCAAGAGCGACAGACCCATCAGCCCCAGCATTTT. Translation: CASSQERQTHQPQHF.

This clonotype was seen a handful of times. CDR3 amino acids: CASSWKPGQKNTEAFF. The CDR3 DNA reads TGTGCCAGCAGTTGGAAACCGGGACAGAAGAACACTGAAGCTTTCTTT. The chain has TRBV28 and TRBJ1-1, with TRBD1 matching 7 bases. The CDR3 runs 16 residues. The V and J ends lost 4 bases and 1 base, in that order; junction bases with no gene match: 9. CDR1 is MDHEN and CDR2 is SYDVKM in the germline V gene.

The J gene is TRBJ2-7, the V gene TRBV7-2; D ambiguous. The CDR3 is 14 amino acids. Germline lookup yields CDR1 SGHTA and CDR2 FQGNSA. The V and J ends lost 5 bases and 2 bases respectively, with 13 bases between them. This CDR3 reads CASSLLLNTYEQYF. Here the CDR3 DNA reads TGTGCCAGCAGCCTGCTACTGAATACCTACGAGCAGTACTTC.

This clonotype has more than one count but fewer than ten. The chain links TRBV12-3 or TRBV12-4 to TRBJ2-7, with 9 bases that match TRBD2. Losses at the gene ends were 5 bases for V and 10 bases for J; bases not matched to a gene: 6. The CDR3 contains 12 residues. The chain's CDR3 is CASSTRLADQYV. For the CDR3, the DNA is TGTGCCAGCAGTACCCGACTAGCGGATCAGTACGTC.

The chain couples TRBV5-1 to TRBJ2-3; D possibly corresponds to TRBD1 (8 bases). The V gene lost 6 bases and the J gene lost 4 bases, with 18 bases spanning the gap. CDR1 is SGHRS and CDR2 is YFSETQ in the germline V gene. This CDR3 has 15 residues. CDR3 nucleotides: TGCGCCAGCACCTTCGGACAGGGAGGGCCAGATACGCAGTATTTT. It is translated as CASTFGQGGPDTQYF. The variable domain in full, with the rest retrieved from reference TRBV5-1 and TRBJ2-3, is KAGVTQTPRYLIKTRGQQVTLSCSPISGHRSVSWYQQTPGQGLQFLFEYFSETQRNKGNFPGRFSGRQFSNSRSEMNVSTLELGDSALYLCASTFGQGGPDTQYFGPGTRLTVL.

This clonotype was observed a handful of times. V gene TRBV5-1 combines with J gene TRBJ2-7; possibly TRBD2 for D (6 bases). Trimming left V 4 bases short and J 1 base short, with 15 bases between. The length of the CDR3 is 15 residues. In germline, CDR1 is SGHRS, CDR2 YFSETQ. In DNA, the CDR3 is TGCGCCAGCAGCCCCGGGGTTGGACTATCCTACGAGCAGTACTTC. Protein sequence: CASSPGVGLSYEQYF. The full variable domain, with the rest looked up from reference TRBV5-1 and TRBJ2-7, is KAGVTQTPRYLIKTRGQQVTLSCSPISGHRSVSWYQQTPGQGLQFLFEYFSETQRNKGNFPGRFSGRQFSNSRSEMNVSTLELGDSALYLCASSPGVGLSYEQYFGPGTRLTVT.